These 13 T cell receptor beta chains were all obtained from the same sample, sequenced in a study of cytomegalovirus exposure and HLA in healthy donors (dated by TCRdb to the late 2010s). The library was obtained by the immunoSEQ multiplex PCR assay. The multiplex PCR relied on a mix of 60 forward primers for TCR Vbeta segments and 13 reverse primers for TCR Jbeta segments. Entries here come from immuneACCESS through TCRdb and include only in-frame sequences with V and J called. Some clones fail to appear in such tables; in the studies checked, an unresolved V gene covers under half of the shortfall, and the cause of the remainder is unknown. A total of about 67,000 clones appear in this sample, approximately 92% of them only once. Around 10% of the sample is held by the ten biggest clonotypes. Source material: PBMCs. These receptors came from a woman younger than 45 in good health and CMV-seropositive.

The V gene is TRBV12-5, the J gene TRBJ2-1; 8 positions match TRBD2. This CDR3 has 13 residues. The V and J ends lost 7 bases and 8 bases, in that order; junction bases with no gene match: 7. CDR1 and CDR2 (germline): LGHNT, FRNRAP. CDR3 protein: CASVGRGRDEQFF. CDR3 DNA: TGTGCTAGTGTCGGGAGGGGGAGAGATGAGCAGTTCTTC.

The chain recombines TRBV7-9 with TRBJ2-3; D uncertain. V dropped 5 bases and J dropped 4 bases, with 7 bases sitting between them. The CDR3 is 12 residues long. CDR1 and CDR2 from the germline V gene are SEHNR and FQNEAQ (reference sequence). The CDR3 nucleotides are TGTGCCAGCAGCCTATTTTCAGATACGCAGTATTTT. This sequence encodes CASSLFSDTQYF.

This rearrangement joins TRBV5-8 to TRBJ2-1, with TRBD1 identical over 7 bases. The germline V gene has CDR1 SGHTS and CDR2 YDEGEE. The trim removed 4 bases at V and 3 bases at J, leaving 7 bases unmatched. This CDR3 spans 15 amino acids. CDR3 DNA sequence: TGTGCCAGCAGCCTGGACAGGCAATTCTACAATGAGCAGTTCTTC. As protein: CASSLDRQFYNEQFF.

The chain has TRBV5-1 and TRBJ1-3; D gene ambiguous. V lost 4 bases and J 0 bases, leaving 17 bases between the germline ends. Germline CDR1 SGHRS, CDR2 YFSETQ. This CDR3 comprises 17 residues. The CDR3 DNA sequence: TGCGCCAGCAGCGTAAATCCGGGGATCAGCTCTGGAAACACCATATATTTT. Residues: CASSVNPGISSGNTIYF.

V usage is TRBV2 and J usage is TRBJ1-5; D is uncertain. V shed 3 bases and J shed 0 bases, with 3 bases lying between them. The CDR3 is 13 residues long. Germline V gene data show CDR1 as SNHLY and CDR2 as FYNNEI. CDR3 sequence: CASSDISNQPQHF. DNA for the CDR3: TGTGCCAGCAGTGACATTAGCAATCAGCCCCAGCATTTT.

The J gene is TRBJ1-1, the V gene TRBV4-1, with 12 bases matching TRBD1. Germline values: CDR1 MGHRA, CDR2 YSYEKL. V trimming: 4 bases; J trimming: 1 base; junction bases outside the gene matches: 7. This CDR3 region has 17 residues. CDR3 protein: CASSPRDRGHGNTEAFF. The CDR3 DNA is TGCGCCAGCAGCCCTCGGGACAGGGGGCACGGGAACACTGAAGCTTTCTTT.

The CDR3 sequence: CSVESSRGASYEQYF. CDR3 coding DNA: TGCAGCGTTGAATCGTCCCGGGGGGCGTCCTACGAGCAGTACTTC. This chain uses TRBV29-1 with TRBJ2-7; perhaps TRBD2 as D (7 bases). V gave up 2 bases and J gave up 1 base, with 15 bases separating them. The CDR3 has 15 amino acids. Germline V gives CDR1 SQVTM, CDR2 ANQGSEA.

CDR3 sequence: CASSITFTGSGANVLTF. DNA of the CDR3: TGTGCCAGTAGTATAACCTTCACAGGGTCTGGGGCCAACGTCCTGACTTTC. V usage is TRBV19 and J usage is TRBJ2-6, with a possible D match to TRBD1 (6 bases). Deletions cut 2 bases from V and 1 base from J, with 12 bases between. Germline loops: CDR1 LNHDA, CDR2 SQIVND (reference sequence). This CDR3 spans 17 amino acids.

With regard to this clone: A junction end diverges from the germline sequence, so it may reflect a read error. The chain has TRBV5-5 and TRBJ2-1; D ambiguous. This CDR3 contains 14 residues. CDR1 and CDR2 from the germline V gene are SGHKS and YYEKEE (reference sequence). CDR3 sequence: CASSPTGNYDEQFF. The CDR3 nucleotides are TGTGCCAGCAGCCCAACCGGAAACTACGATGAGCAGTTCTTC.

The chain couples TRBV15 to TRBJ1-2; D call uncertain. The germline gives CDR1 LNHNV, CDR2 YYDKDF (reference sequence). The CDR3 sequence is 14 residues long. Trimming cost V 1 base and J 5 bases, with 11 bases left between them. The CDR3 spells CATSRAPPGYGYTF. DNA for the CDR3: TGTGCCACCAGCAGAGCCCCACCGGGTTATGGCTACACCTTC.

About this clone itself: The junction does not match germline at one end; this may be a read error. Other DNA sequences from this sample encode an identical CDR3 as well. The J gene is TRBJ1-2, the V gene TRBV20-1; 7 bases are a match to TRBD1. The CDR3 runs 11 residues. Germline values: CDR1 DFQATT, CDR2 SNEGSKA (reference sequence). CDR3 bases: TGCAGCGCTAGAACGGGACAGGGCTACACCTTC. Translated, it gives CSARTGQGYTF.

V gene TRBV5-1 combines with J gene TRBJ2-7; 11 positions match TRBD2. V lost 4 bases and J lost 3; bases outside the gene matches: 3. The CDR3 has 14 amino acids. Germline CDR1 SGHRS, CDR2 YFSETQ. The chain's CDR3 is CASSITSGGYEQYF. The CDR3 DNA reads TGCGCCAGCAGCATTACTAGCGGGGGCTACGAGCAGTACTTC.

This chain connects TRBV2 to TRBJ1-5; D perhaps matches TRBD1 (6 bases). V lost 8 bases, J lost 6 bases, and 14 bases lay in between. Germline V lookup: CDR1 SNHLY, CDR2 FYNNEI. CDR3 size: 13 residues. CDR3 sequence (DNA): TGTGCCAGCTCACGGGGAGGGGGTCAGCCCCAGCATTTT. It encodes CASSRGGGQPQHF. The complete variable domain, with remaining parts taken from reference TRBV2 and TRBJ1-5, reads EPEVTQTPSHQVTQMGQEVILRCVPISNHLYFYWYRQILGQKVEFLVSFYNNEISEKSEIFDDQFSVERPDGSNFTLKIRSTKLEDSAMYFCASSRGGGQPQHFGDGTRLSIL.